The present TCR beta chain was sequenced within a study of cytomegalovirus exposure and HLA in healthy donors. PCR employed 60 Vbeta and 13 Jbeta primers. The table came from immunoSEQ multiplex PCR; TCRdb's copy has only in-frame clones and leaves some out. Here the sample spans roughly 57,000 clones, about 80% being singletons. The CDR3 contains 14 residues. This rearrangement joins TRBV21-1 to TRBJ1-2; TRBD1 reflects the table's D call only, with no check against the DNA. TRBV21-1 is a documented pseudogene. The origin of this receptor is a man in his forties or fifties in good health and CMV-seronegative. Sequenced material: PBMCs. CDR3 region: CASSKGVRGPRYTF. As DNA, the CDR3 is TGTGCCAGCAGCAAAGGTGTCAGGGGGCCGCGCTACACCTTC.